This T cell receptor (beta chain) was sequenced during a study of glioma-infiltrating T cells after dendritic cell vaccination (dated by TCRdb to the mid-2010s). Background on the whole study: The cohort included around 15 glioblastoma patients drawn from Phase I and II dendritic cell vaccination trials, of whom 9 were newly diagnosed and 6 had recurrent disease. Between the early 2000s and the early 2010s, the patients were given dendritic cell vaccination pulsed with autologous tumor lysate. To make the vaccine, monocyte-derived dendritic cells were cultured for under eight days with IL-4 and GM-CSF and then pulsed overnight with autologous tumor lysate. Each patient was given three intradermal dendritic cell vaccine injections, spaced two weeks apart, in the arm below the axilla. In glioblastoma patients vaccinated with dendritic cells, deep sequencing of TCR beta CDR3 regions served to measure the amount of tumor-infiltrating lymphocytes and to compare repertoires between tumor and blood. Survival after dendritic cell vaccination was correlated with TCR sequencing metrics, such as TIL content and the overlap between tumor and blood repertoires.

V loses 7 bases, J loses 5 bases, and the germline ends lie 17 bases apart. From the cysteine up to the phenylalanine, the CDR3 has a length of 14 residues. Only CDR3 DNA remains: 42 bases, in frame from the first base. Based on the germline V gene (reference sequence), the CDR1 and CDR2 sequences are LNHDA and SQIVND. On this clone itself: What antigen it recognizes has not been identified. There are no base qualities to consult, and no much larger clone falls within one base.

Read against the paper, the sample's time point label means: after dendritic cell vaccination, including at tumor progression/relapse. Selection of patients required sufficient residual fresh-frozen tumor tissue and over two years of available survival data. None of the glioblastoma patients carried an isocitrate dehydrogenase mutation, although molecular status otherwise varied. PBMC collection took place before vaccination, two weeks after the third vaccination, and at tumor progression if progression occurred. Genomic DNA was extracted with the Qiagen DNeasy Blood extraction Kit. Overall study results and their limits: After dendritic cell vaccination, a higher estimated pretreatment TIL content predicted longer time to progression and overall survival. The cohort was small and heterogeneous, only a few patients had full blood and tumor sets, and even fewer had initial-recurrent tumor pairs. The TCR overlap response model with three groups was called speculative and said to need prospective validation. No direct relationship between TCR clonality and survival was found, suggesting a diverse polyclonal response may matter.

Using the immunoSEQ assay, TCRB CDR3 regions were amplified from approximately 2 micrograms of genomic DNA, or from all available DNA when less than that was on hand. The multiplex PCR employed 60 forward primers targeting TCR V beta segments and 13 reverse primers targeting J beta segments. To estimate reads per starting template, synthetic control templates were spiked into each sample at limiting dilution. The Illumina HiSeq System generated 87 bp sequencing reads. Concerning the study's data processing: To remove PCR and sequencing errors, closely related sequences were merged with a nearest neighbor algorithm. TCR overlap was defined as the percentage of unique tumor TCR beta sequences that were also present in the same patient's peripheral blood. The immuneACCESS repertoire file appears here via TCRdb, limited to in-frame rearrangements. These files lack a portion of the clones; in checked studies, under half of the deficit traces to unresolved V genes, and the cause of the others is not known. Clone size and V and J calls were adopted from that table, with D and trimming inferred from the DNA. For this sample the table gives 60,000 or so clones, of which around nine tenths were detected only once. The ten largest account for approximately 10% of the sample.

The chain is made from TRBV19 and TRBJ1-1; the D gene remains uncertain. This TCR came from a human donor with glioblastoma. This specimen was blood, taken after dendritic cell vaccination. This receptor carries the CDR3 CASNPGRGRTEAFF. The bases read TGTGCCAGTAACCCTGGGCGGGGAAGGACTGAAGCTTTCTTT.